Listed below are T cell receptor beta chains from one sample, sequenced in a study of type 1 regulatory T cells. TCRdb reprocessed the reads via MiXCR and lists one record per CDR3 protein. Of some 100,000 distinct CDR3 sequences in the sample, around a third were seen once. The source material was CD4+ T cells, either the whole sample or a sorted fraction (not recorded which). These receptors were taken from a human donor in good health. The CDR3 runs from the conserved cysteine through the conserved F or W. The D gene is left open where the match is weak. Not every row has a clone size; where given, it reads once, few, many or a size class.

>TRBJ2-1|few|TRBV27|TRBD2
CASSLGDGRTYNEQFF
TGTGCCAGCAGTTTAGGAGACGGGAGGACCTACAATGAGCAGTTCTTC
>TRBJ2-5|-|TRBV29-1|-
CSVGFSGAGETQYF
TGCAGCGTGGGGTTTTCGGGAGCGGGAGAGACCCAGTACTTC
>TRBJ2-1|many|TRBV28|-
CASSTELEQFF
TGTGCCAGCAGCACTGAGTTAGAGCAGTTCTTC
>TRBJ2-1|-|TRBV20-1|TRBD2
CSASNLAGGGSVGQFF
TGCAGTGCTAGTAACCTAGCGGGAGGGGGGTCGGTCGGGCAGTTCTTC
>TRBJ2-7|few|TRBV10-3|TRBD1
CAIHRGDYEQYF
TGTGCCATCCACAGGGGTGACTACGAGCAGTACTTC
>TRBJ2-4|-|TRBV7-9|TRBD1
CASSSTGPRGKNIQYF
TGTGCCAGCAGCTCAACAGGCCCCAGGGGGAAAAACATTCAGTACTTC
>TRBJ2-3|-|TRBV15|-
CATSRDGDTQYF
TGTGCCACCAGCAGAGACGGAGATACGCAGTATTTT
>TRBJ2-5|-|TRBV5-1|TRBD2
CASSLGLAGTQETQYF
TGCGCCAGCAGCTTGGGACTAGCGGGCACTCAAGAGACCCAGTACTTC
>TRBJ2-2|-|TRBV29-1|-
CSVGGLRSELFF
TGCAGCGTTGGCGGTCTAAGGTCGGAGCTGTTTTTT
>TRBJ2-2|few|TRBV2|TRBD2
CASSRLAGDTGELFF
TGTGCCAGCAGTAGACTAGCGGGAGACACCGGGGAGCTGTTTTTT
>TRBJ2-6|few|TRBV15|-
CATSRAGSGANVLTF
TGTGCCACCAGCAGAGCGGGATCTGGGGCCAACGTCCTGACTTTC
>TRBJ2-7|-|TRBV12-3/TRBV12-4|-
CASSLQFYEQYF
TGTGCCAGCAGTCTTCAATTCTACGAGCAGTACTTC
>TRBJ2-7|-|TRBV14|-
CASSQNYEQYF
TGTGCCAGCAGCCAGAACTACGAGCAGTACTTC
>TRBJ1-5|few|TRBV10-3|-
CAIKGNDQPQHF
TGTGCCATCAAAGGGAACGATCAGCCCCAGCATTTT
>TRBJ2-7|-|TRBV11-2|-
CASSLTGQRLAPYEQYF
TGTGCCAGCAGCCTAACGGGACAACGGCTAGCCCCCTACGAGCAGTACTTC
>TRBJ2-7|few|TRBV29-1|-
CSVGGQTSSYEQYF
TGCAGCGTGGGAGGACAGACTTCCTCCTACGAGCAGTACTTC
>TRBJ2-3|-|TRBV5-5|-
CASSLSWAATYTQYF
TGTGCCAGCAGCTTGTCATGGGCGGCTACATATACGCAGTATTTT
>TRBJ2-7|few|TRBV10-3|-
CAISGTSRGEQYF
TGTGCCATCAGTGGTACTAGCAGAGGCGAGCAGTACTTC
>TRBJ2-1|-|TRBV12-3/TRBV12-4|-
CASSFRRGSYNNEQFF
TGTGCCAGCAGTTTTCGACGGGGGAGCTACAACAATGAGCAGTTCTTC
>TRBJ2-3|-|TRBV6-5|-
CATGSQVTDTQYF
TGTGCCACGGGCTCGCAGGTCACAGATACGCAGTATTTT
>TRBJ2-1|few|TRBV6-2/TRBV6-3|TRBD1
CGAGTGSSYNEQFF
TGTGGCGCGGGGACAGGGAGCTCCTACAATGAGCAGTTCTTC
>TRBJ2-2|-|TRBV14|TRBD2
CASSQDRITSGATGELFF
TGTGCCAGCAGCCAAGATCGGATTACTAGCGGGGCGACCGGGGAGCTGTTTTTT
>TRBJ2-5|few|TRBV11-1|TRBD1
CASSSGDRVQETQYF
TGTGCCAGCAGCTCCGGAGACAGGGTCCAAGAGACCCAGTACTTC
>TRBJ2-1|-|TRBV15|-
CATSRDSALSTYNEQFF
TGTGCCACCAGCAGAGATTCGGCATTGAGCACCTACAATGAGCAGTTCTTC
>TRBJ1-3|-|TRBV12-3/TRBV12-4|-
CASAPLSSGNTIYF
TGTGCCAGCGCACCACTGAGCTCTGGAAACACCATATATTTT
>TRBJ2-5|-|TRBV3-1|-
CASSQDRGTQEETQYF
TGTGCCAGCAGCCAAGATCGGGGGACTCAGGAAGAGACCCAGTACTTC
>TRBJ2-7|few|TRBV27|TRBD1
CASTGQGGQYF
TGTGCCAGCACTGGACAGGGAGGGCAGTACTTC